A single sample gave rise to the 8 T cell receptor beta chains below, sequenced in a study of T-cell reconstitution after alpha-beta-depleted transplantation in children listed by TCRdb under 2016. The meaning of the sample's treatment or condition label: allogeneic hematopoietic cell transplantation with graft depleted of TCRalphabeta T cells and CD19 B cells. To prepare the library, PCR was applied. The run used an Illumina HiSeq 2500. TCR library preparation used molecular barcoding, with unique molecular identifiers applied to normalize quantification of the TCRbeta repertoire. TCRdb cleaned the public reads at Q25 with fastp, built clones with MiXCR and kept in-frame beta chains. Rows are unified per CDR3 protein, each entry keeping the most common DNA and genes. In all, the sample holds 550,000 to 800,000 distinct CDR3 sequences, and about an eighth of those were seen once. In total, the top ten clones hold roughly 0.77% of the sample.

Source: PBMCs, taken before TCRalphabeta/CD19-depleted stem cell transplant. These receptors were taken from a girl aged 2-10 years with congenital amegakaryocytic thrombocytopenia, due to receive a stem cell transplant.

This clonotype came up a few times. This chain joins TRBV28 and TRBJ1-5; no clear D gene. The CDR3 covers 13 residues. Trimming pared 6 bases from V and 7 bases from J, leaving 13 bases between. Per germline, CDR1 MDHEN and CDR2 SYDVKM. Here the CDR3 DNA reads TGTGCCAGCAGGGTCAGATCATTCCAGCCCCAGCATTTT. As protein: CASRVRSFQPQHF.

This clonotype occurred many times. V usage is TRBV12-3 or TRBV12-4 and J usage is TRBJ2-3, with TRBD2 matching over 8 bases. V lost 5 bases, J lost 4 bases, and 8 bases stayed unmatched. CDR3 size: 15 residues. The CDR3 loop reads CASSSSGNHPDTQYF. CDR3 DNA: TGTGCCAGCAGTAGTAGCGGGAACCATCCAGATACGCAGTATTTT.

This chain connects TRBV7-2 to TRBJ1-1; no clear D gene. This CDR3 contains 12 residues. V was shortened by 7 bases and J by 7 bases, with 13 bases between the two germline ends. Germline V lookup: CDR1 SGHTA, CDR2 FQGNSA. The CDR3 DNA is TGTGCCAGCATCTCGGAGTTGTTTGAAGCTTTCTTT. Translation: CASISELFEAFF.

This clonotype has at least ten counts. The V and J genes are TRBV2 and TRBJ2-3; D gene ambiguous. There are 11 residues in the CDR3. The V end was cut by 4 bases, the J end by 5 bases, with 4 bases between. CDR1 is SNHLY, CDR2 FYNNEI, per germline. CDR3 residues: CASSGEDTQYF. In nucleotides, the CDR3 is TGTGCCAGCAGTGGGGAAGATACGCAGTATTTT.

The chain employs TRBV10-3 and TRBJ2-5; D gene uncertain. In germline, CDR1 is ENHRY, CDR2 SYGVKD. Trimming took off 1 base at V and 1 base at J, with 10 bases between the two ends. There are 15 residues in the CDR3. The CDR3 reads CAISEFGVGQETQYF. For the CDR3, the DNA is TGTGCCATCAGTGAGTTCGGAGTCGGCCAAGAGACCCAGTACTTC.

In the case of this clonotype: One junction end does not reproduce the germline sequence, and a read error may be involved. J is TRBJ2-3 and V is TRBV20-1; D is unclear. This CDR3 has 12 amino acids. Germline V gene data show CDR1 as DFQATT and CDR2 as SNEGSKA (reference sequence). CDR3 nucleotides: TGCAGTGCTCCGTGGCCAACAGATACGCAATATTTT. Translated, it gives CSAPWPTDTQYF.

This clonotype was recorded at least ten times. The V and J genes are TRBV9 and TRBJ1-2; a weak D match, TRBD1 (5 bases). Germline lookup yields CDR1 SGDLS and CDR2 YYNGEE. This CDR3 has 12 residues. The V end lost 3 bases, the J end lost 9 bases, and 12 bases lay between the germline ends. CDR3 coding DNA: TGTGCCAGCAGCGCCCAGGGTTGGAGCTACACCTTC. It encodes CASSAQGWSYTF.

This clonotype has ten or more counts. The chain combines TRBV7-3 with TRBJ2-3; TRBD2 aligns across 8 bases. Trimming took 5 bases from V and 2 from J; bases not matched to a gene: 12. CDR1 is SGHTA, CDR2 FQGTGA, per germline. The CDR3 covers 17 residues. The CDR3 region has the DNA TGTGCCAGCAGCCGAACCCCGCTGCGGGAGGTCACAGATACGCAGTATTTT. This codes for CASSRTPLREVTDTQYF.